This is a list of T cell receptor beta chains from one sample in a study of graft-versus-host responses after intestinal transplantation. Their cognate antigens are unknown. Only in-frame clones appear in the TCRdb table, and some are missing; sequencing was by immunoSEQ multiplex PCR. The table has over 100,000 clones, about 95% seen once; the top ten hold 3% to 3.5%. Sequencing used unstimulated CD8+ T cells sorted from spleen or lymph node cells, obtained before intestinal transplant. Every receptor here comes from a human donor who received an intestinal transplant. The CDR3 runs from the conserved cysteine through the conserved F or W. The D gene is left open where the match is weak. Clone sizes are given selectively: once, few, many, or a class where the clone is expanded.

clone_size	v_call	d_call	j_call	cdr3_aa	cdr3_nt
NA	TRBV5-1	NA	TRBJ1-1	CASSLTANTEAFF	TGCGCCAGCAGCTTGACAGCGAACACTGAAGCTTTCTTT
NA	TRBV2	TRBD1	TRBJ2-1	CASSTGTGQTNEQFF	TGTGCCAGCAGTACCGGGACAGGGCAAACAAATGAGCAGTTCTTC
NA	TRBV7-3	NA	TRBJ1-3	CASRCRRRCTSGNTIYF	TGTGCCAGCAGGTGCCGCCGACGGTGTACCTCTGGAAACACCATATATTTT
NA	TRBV10-3	TRBD2	TRBJ2-2	CAITSGSTGELFF	TGTGCCATCACTAGCGGGAGCACCGGGGAGCTGTTTTTT
NA	TRBV4-1	TRBD2	TRBJ2-1	CASSQLASGFEQFF	TGCGCCAGCAGCCAGTTGGCTAGCGGGTTTGAGCAGTTCTTC
NA	TRBV30	NA	TRBJ1-4	CAWSVLGGSSEKLFF	TGTGCCTGGAGTGTACTTGGGGGATCCAGTGAAAAACTGTTTTTT
NA	TRBV2	TRBD2	TRBJ2-7	CASSSGPRGDEQYF	TGTGCCAGCAGCTCCGGCCCGCGGGGGGACGAGCAGTACTTC
NA	TRBV19	NA	TRBJ1-5	CATAREGLGYDSNQPQHF	TGTGCCACCGCTAGGGAGGGTTTGGGGTACGATAGCAATCAGCCCCAGCATTTT
NA	TRBV7-9	NA	TRBJ2-1	CASSPPYSYNEQFF	TGTGCCAGCAGCCCGCCCTATTCCTACAATGAGCAGTTCTTC
NA	TRBV4-1	TRBD1	TRBJ1-1	CASSETGYGTEAFF	TGCGCCAGCAGCGAGACAGGGTATGGCACTGAAGCTTTCTTT
NA	TRBV19	NA	TRBJ2-5	CASSVTIQETQYF	TGTGCCAGTAGTGTAACAATTCAAGAGACCCAGTACTTC
NA	TRBV6-5	NA	TRBJ2-1	CASSYGGGSPWNEQFF	TGTGCCAGCAGTTACGGGGGCGGGAGTCCCTGGAATGAGCAGTTCTTC
NA	TRBV7-2	TRBD2	TRBJ2-3	CASSEGLASTDTQYF	TGTGCCAGCAGCGAGGGACTAGCAAGCACAGATACGCAGTATTTT
NA	TRBV7-9	TRBD1	TRBJ2-7	CASSTGVEQYF	TGTGCCAGCAGCACAGGGGTCGAGCAGTACTTC
NA	TRBV21-1	NA	TRBJ2-7	CASSPQARDRATYEQYF	TGTGCCAGCAGCCCCCAGGCCCGGGACAGAGCAACCTACGAGCAGTACTTC
NA	TRBV2	TRBD2	TRBJ2-7	CASRPLAGAGEQYF	TGTGCCAGCAGGCCCCTAGCGGGGGCGGGCGAGCAGTACTTC
NA	TRBV7-6	NA	TRBJ2-1	CASSKTWGGNEQFF	TGTGCCAGCAGCAAGACATGGGGTGGGAATGAGCAGTTCTTC
NA	TRBV4-1	NA	TRBJ2-5	CASSQVFSDREQYF	TGCGCCAGCAGCCAAGTATTCAGCGATCGCGAACAGTACTTC
NA	TRBV5-6	NA	TRBJ2-7	CASSLGVPYEQYF	TGTGCCAGCAGCTTGGGAGTACCCTACGAGCAGTACTTC
NA	TRBV29-1	NA	TRBJ2-7	CSAAGALSSYEQYF	TGCAGCGCCGCCGGGGCGCTGAGCTCCTACGAGCAGTACTTC
NA	TRBV5-3	NA	TRBJ2-7	CARSPRAGYEQYF	TGTGCCAGAAGCCCCAGGGCTGGCTACGAGCAGTACTTC
NA	TRBV28	NA	TRBJ2-5	CASSPERVGGETQYF	TGTGCCAGCAGTCCCGAGCGGGTAGGGGGAGAGACCCAGTACTTC
NA	TRBV7-8	NA	TRBJ2-3	CASSLGRGTDTQYF	TGTGCCAGCAGCTTGGGGCGTGGGACAGATACGCAGTATTTT
NA	TRBV9	NA	TRBJ2-2	CASSPPESVAGELFF	TGTGCCAGCAGCCCACCTGAAAGCGTAGCGGGGGAGCTGTTTTTT
NA	TRBV6-5	NA	TRBJ1-2	CASSYSRGTGYTF	TGTGCCAGCAGTTACTCGCGGGGCACCGGCTACACCTTC
NA	TRBV27	NA	TRBJ2-1	CASSLNNEQFF	TGTGCCAGCAGTCTCAACAATGAGCAGTTCTTC
NA	TRBV6-4	TRBD2	TRBJ2-1	CASSVASGSYNEQFF	TGTGCCAGCAGTGTGGCTAGCGGCTCCTACAATGAGCAGTTCTTC
NA	TRBV28	NA	TRBJ1-5	CASSLPQQAVPQHF	TGTGCCAGCAGTTTACCTCAGCAGGCCGTACCCCAGCATTTT
NA	TRBV7-6	NA	TRBJ2-1	CASSPGLPGGNEQFF	TGTGCCAGCAGCCCCGGACTCCCCGGGGGCAATGAGCAGTTCTTC
NA	TRBV19	TRBD1	TRBJ1-1	CASSSAGTGGRRAEAFF	TGTGCCAGTAGTTCCGCCGGGACAGGGGGGCGAAGGGCTGAAGCTTTCTTT
NA	TRBV28	TRBD1	TRBJ1-5	CASSLDRGNQPQHF	TGTGCCAGCAGTTTAGACAGGGGAAATCAGCCCCAGCATTTT
NA	TRBV6-1	NA	TRBJ2-1	CASSLYNEQFF	TGTGCCAGCAGTCTTTACAATGAGCAGTTCTTC
NA	TRBV4-2	NA	TRBJ2-5	CASSQEGPQETQYF	TGTGCCAGCAGCCAAGAAGGTCCCCAAGAGACCCAGTACTTC
NA	TRBV28	NA	TRBJ1-2	CASTAGRGADGYTF	TGTGCCAGCACCGCCGGTAGGGGGGCCGATGGCTACACCTTC
once	TRBV28	NA	TRBJ1-2	CASSLWKDGYTF	TGTGCCAGCAGTTTATGGAAGGATGGCTACACCTTC
NA	TRBV15	NA	TRBJ2-3	CATSRDSGIGTDTQYF	TGTGCCACCAGCAGAGATTCAGGGATAGGGACAGATACGCAGTATTTT
NA	TRBV28	NA	TRBJ2-1	CASSLGHLNEQFF	TGTGCCAGCAGTTTAGGTCATCTCAATGAGCAGTTCTTC
NA	TRBV13	TRBD1	TRBJ2-7	CASSLLGQTSYEQYF	TGTGCCAGCAGCTTATTGGGACAGACCTCCTACGAGCAGTACTTC
NA	TRBV28	NA	TRBJ2-1	CATRPYNEQFF	TGTGCCACCCGACCCTACAATGAGCAGTTCTTC
NA	TRBV7-3	NA	TRBJ1-2	CASSLIGFYGYTF	TGTGCCAGCAGCTTAATCGGATTCTATGGCTACACCTTC
NA	TRBV11-3	NA	TRBJ2-1	CASSGGENEQFF	TGTGCCAGCAGCGGAGGGGAGAATGAGCAGTTCTTC
NA	TRBV6-5	TRBD1	TRBJ2-5	CASSYTTGVETQYF	TGTGCCAGCAGTTACACAACAGGGGTAGAGACCCAGTACTTC
NA	TRBV4-1	NA	TRBJ2-7	CASSQDRRADSSYEQYF	TGCGCCAGCAGCCAAGATCGTAGAGCGGACAGCTCCTACGAGCAGTACTTC
NA	TRBV6-5	NA	TRBJ2-3	CASSYRTDPGDTQYF	TGTGCCAGCAGTTACCGGACCGACCCTGGGGATACGCAGTATTTT
NA	TRBV27	NA	TRBJ2-3	CASTTDRRADTQYF	TGTGCCAGCACCACGGACAGGAGGGCAGATACGCAGTATTTT
NA	TRBV9	TRBD1	TRBJ1-1	CASSAQGMNTEAFF	TGTGCCAGCAGCGCACAGGGGATGAACACTGAAGCTTTCTTT
NA	TRBV19	TRBD1	TRBJ1-5	CASSSGLFDRGNGEPQHF	TGTGCCAGTAGTTCCGGGCTCTTCGACAGGGGGAATGGGGAGCCCCAGCATTTT
NA	TRBV5-4	TRBD2	TRBJ2-5	CASSTAGTSGSRGETQYF	TGTGCCAGCAGCACCGCCGGGACTAGCGGGAGTAGGGGAGAGACCCAGTACTTC
once	TRBV28	TRBD2	TRBJ2-1	CASRIAGVYNEQFF	TGTGCCAGCCGAATAGCGGGGGTGTACAATGAGCAGTTCTTC
NA	TRBV28	NA	TRBJ1-2	CASSSVGNNYGYTF	TGTGCCAGCAGTTCCGTTGGGAATAACTATGGCTACACCTTC
once	TRBV6-1	NA	TRBJ1-5	CANDLTIHSNQPQHF	TGTGCCAACGATTTAACGATCCATAGCAATCAGCCCCAGCATTTT
NA	TRBV27	NA	TRBJ2-3	CASSFQAGFTDTQYF	TGTGCCAGCAGTTTTCAGGCTGGGTTCACAGATACGCAGTATTTT
NA	TRBV13	NA	TRBJ2-1	CASSLTVDSYNEQFF	TGTGCCAGCAGCTTAACGGTCGACTCCTACAATGAGCAGTTCTTC